This TCR beta chain was identified during a study of T-cell memory formation after mild COVID-19. The study's findings and limits: Some SARS-CoV-2-responding clones were already detected in memory before infection.

The CDR3 totals 16 residues. Germline CDR1 KGHDR, CDR2 SFDVKD. The V end lost 5 bases, the J end lost 0 bases, and 12 bases lay between the germline ends. Details on this clonotype: What it binds is unknown.

TCRdb fed the 5' RACE reads into MiXCR, producing one record per CDR3 protein. The table lists approximately 240,000 distinct CDR3 sequences, roughly 15% of them singletons. The sample was PBMCs or a T cell subset sorted from them (not recorded which). The rearrangement uses TRBV24-1 and TRBJ2-2; perhaps TRBD2 as D (5 bases). The TCR was taken from a man in his late teens or twenties who had mild COVID-19 (a few samples of this study predate the infection). Cell type and time point are not known. The CDR3, as DNA: TGTGCCACCAGTGTTGGAGGTTTGACGAACACCGGGGAGCTGTTTTTT. Residues: CATSVGGLTNTGELFF.